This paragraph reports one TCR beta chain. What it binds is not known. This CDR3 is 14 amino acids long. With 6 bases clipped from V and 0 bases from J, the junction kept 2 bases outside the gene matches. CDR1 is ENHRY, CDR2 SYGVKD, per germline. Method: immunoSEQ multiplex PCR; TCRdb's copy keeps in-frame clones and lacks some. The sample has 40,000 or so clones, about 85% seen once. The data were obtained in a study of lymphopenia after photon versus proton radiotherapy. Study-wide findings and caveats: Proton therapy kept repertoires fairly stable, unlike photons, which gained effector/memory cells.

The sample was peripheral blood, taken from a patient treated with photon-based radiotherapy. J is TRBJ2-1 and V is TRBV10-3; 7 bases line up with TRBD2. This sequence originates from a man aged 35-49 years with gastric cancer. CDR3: CAIRPGGSYNEQFF. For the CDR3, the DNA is TGTGCCATCAGGCCGGGGGGCTCCTACAATGAGCAGTTCTTC.